These 22 T cell receptor beta chains were all obtained from the same sample, sequenced in a study of T cell repertoires in cytomegalovirus infection. No antigens are known for them. TCRdb called the reads again in MiXCR, with one record for every CDR3 protein. Seen here are 150,000 or so distinct CDR3 sequences, 30% to 40% observed once, and the top ten hold roughly 50%. This sample comprised CD8+ T cells from cultured PBMCs, obtained from culture after CMV antigen stimulation. All receptors derive from a human donor in good health (CMV status not recorded). Some clones in this sample may be carry-over from other donors' samples.

This clonotype has ten or more counts. V gene TRBV2 combines with J gene TRBJ2-3; TRBD2 agrees at 9 bases. The CDR3 sequence is 16 residues long. The V segment lost 4 bases and the J segment 3 bases; nucleotides outside the gene matches: 8. Germline V CDR1 and CDR2: SNHLY, FYNNEI. Here the CDR3 DNA reads TGTGCCAGCAGTGTCGGGGCGGGGGGGCGAACAGATACGCAGTATTTT. Amino acid sequence: CASSVGAGGRTDTQYF.

The chain has TRBV10-3 and TRBJ2-2; 13 bases align to TRBD2. The trim removed 4 bases at V and 4 bases at J, leaving 9 bases unmatched. This CDR3 is 18 amino acids long. From germline, CDR1 is ENHRY and CDR2 SYGVKD. The DNA for the CDR3 is TGTGCCATCAGTGGACGACTAGCGGGGGGCCCGGGCACCGGGGAGCTGTTTTTT. Translating gives CAISGRLAGGPGTGELFF.

At least ten counts were recorded for this clonotype. This chain connects TRBV7-2 to TRBJ1-2; D is ambiguous. Trimming took 4 bases from V and 3 from J, leaving 12 bases between them. CDR1 and CDR2 from the germline V gene are SGHTA and FQGNSA. This CDR3 comprises 14 residues. The CDR3 region is CASSYGVGDYGYTF. CDR3 in DNA: TGTGCCAGCAGCTACGGGGTTGGGGACTATGGCTACACCTTC.

This chain connects TRBV7-9 to TRBJ2-2; no firm D call. The germline V gene has CDR1 SEHNR and CDR2 FQNEAQ (reference sequence). Trimming took 5 bases from V and 7 from J, leaving 14 bases between them. The CDR3 length is 14 residues. CDR3 protein: CASSPPVVDGELFF. CDR3 sequence (DNA): TGTGCCAGCAGCCCACCAGTAGTTGACGGGGAGCTGTTTTTT. Full variable domain (missing parts from reference TRBV7-9 and TRBJ2-2): DTGVSQNPRHKITKRGQNVTFRCDPISEHNRLYWYRQTLGQGPEFLTYFQNEAQLEKSRLLSDRFSAERPKGSFSTLEIQRTEQGDSAMYLCASSPPVVDGELFFGEGSRLTVL.

The table lists this clonotype with a few counts. The chain recombines TRBV28 with TRBJ2-7; the match to TRBD2 covers 12 bases. The V segment lost 4 bases and the J segment 3 bases; nucleotides outside the gene matches: 16. Germline-derived CDR1 and CDR2 are MDHEN and SYDVKM. The CDR3 length is 19 residues. CDR3 coding DNA: TGTGCCAGCAGTTCCAGACTCCGCCCTAGCGGGGGGGCGGTCTACGAGCAGTACTTC. The encoded protein is CASSSRLRPSGGAVYEQYF.

This sequence joins TRBV6-5 and TRBJ1-1; 8 bases align to TRBD1. The CDR3 has 14 amino acids. CDR1 and CDR2 from the germline V gene are MNHEY and SVGAGI. The V gene end was trimmed by 1 base and the J gene end by 4 bases; junction bases not matched to a gene: 2. In nucleotides, the CDR3 is TGTGCCAGCAGTTACTGGACAGGGAGCACTGAAGCTTTCTTT. As protein: CASSYWTGSTEAFF.

The chain carries TRBV28 and TRBJ1-2; 7 bases map to TRBD1. Germline V gives CDR1 MDHEN, CDR2 SYDVKM. V was clipped by 6 bases and J by 5 bases; unmatched bases: 6. This CDR3 is built from 13 residues. The CDR3 DNA reads TGTGCCAGCAGCCCCGACAGGGCTTATGGCTACACCTTC. Translated, it gives CASSPDRAYGYTF.

This chain connects TRBV3-1 to TRBJ2-7; possible D gene TRBD2, 6 bases. The germline V gene has CDR1 LGHDT and CDR2 YNNKEL (reference sequence). The V gene lost 0 bases and the J gene lost 5 bases, with 14 bases spanning the gap. This CDR3 is 15 amino acids long. Here the CDR3 reads CASSQDKGLRDEQYF. The CDR3 DNA reads as TGTGCCAGCAGCCAAGATAAGGGACTCCGGGACGAGCAGTACTTC.

The chain recombines TRBV9 with TRBJ2-3; 9 positions agree with TRBD1. V trimming: 6 bases; J trimming: 2 bases; junction bases outside the gene matches: 7. The germline V gene encodes CDR1 SGDLS and CDR2 YYNGEE. The CDR3 spans 15 residues. The CDR3 reads CASTRGQGYTDTQYF. The CDR3 coding sequence is TGTGCCAGCACCCGCGGACAGGGGTACACAGATACGCAGTATTTT.

The V call is TRBV12-3 or TRBV12-4, the J call TRBJ2-3; TRBD1 is a possible D gene (6 bases). V dropped 6 bases and J dropped 4 bases, with 23 bases sitting between them. The CDR3 extends over 17 amino acids. The CDR3 sequence: CASSQIIDRNEPDTQYF. The DNA for the CDR3 is TGTGCCAGCAGCCAAATTATTGACAGGAATGAGCCAGATACGCAGTATTTT.

V and J are TRBV2 and TRBJ2-1; D gene ambiguous. The CDR3 sequence is 15 residues long. Germline CDR1 SNHLY, CDR2 FYNNEI. V lost 0 bases to trimming and J lost 9 bases, with 15 bases between them. The CDR3 DNA reads as TGTGCCAGCAGTGAAGCGCGGCTGGATTCGAGTGAGCAGTTCTTC. It encodes CASSEARLDSSEQFF.

This clonotype has at least ten counts. V is TRBV7-9 and J is TRBJ2-7; D is perhaps TRBD2 (5 bases). Germline assignment: CDR1 SEHNR and CDR2 FQNEAQ (reference sequence). The CDR3 sequence is 15 residues long. V dropped 3 bases and J dropped 6 bases, with 18 bases sitting between them. CDR3 nucleotides: TGTGCCAGCAGCTTGACCTGGGGAGTACGGGGCGAGCAGTACTTC. Amino acid sequence: CASSLTWGVRGEQYF.

The CDR3 sequence: CASSPNPTGGDGYTF. The DNA of the CDR3 is TGTGCCAGTAGTCCCAACCCGACAGGGGGGGATGGCTACACCTTC. The rearrangement uses TRBV19 and TRBJ1-2; 9 nucleotides line up with TRBD1. CDR1 LNHDA and CDR2 SQIVND come from the germline V gene (reference sequence). The V and J ends lost 5 bases and 6 bases, in that order; junction bases with no gene match: 10. CDR3 size: 15 residues.

The table lists this clonotype with many counts. The J gene is TRBJ2-3, the V gene TRBV7-6; TRBD2 aligns across 9 bases. There are 16 residues in the CDR3. Germline V gene sequence: CDR1 SGHVS, CDR2 FNYEAQ. The J segment lost 0 bases and the V segment lost 1 base, leaving 2 bases of the junction unmatched. In DNA form, the CDR3 reads TGTGCCAGCAGCTTAGAACTAGCGGGTAGCACAGATACGCAGTATTTT. It translates to CASSLELAGSTDTQYF.

The CDR3 is CASSLGAGGSRETQYF. The CDR3 coding sequence is TGTGCCAGCAGTTTAGGGGCGGGGGGGTCGAGGGAGACCCAGTACTTC. V is TRBV27 and J is TRBJ2-5, with 9 bases lining up with TRBD2. The trim removed 2 bases at V and 5 bases at J, leaving 9 bases unmatched. Germline CDR1 reads MNHEY; CDR2 reads SMNVEV (reference sequence). The CDR3 sequence is 16 residues long.

This clonotype was detected only a few times. This chain joins TRBV11-2 and TRBJ2-1; D is uncertain. The CDR3 totals 11 residues. CDR1 SGHAT and CDR2 FQNNGV come from the germline V gene. V gave up 5 bases and J gave up 15 bases, with 14 bases separating them. In DNA, the CDR3 is TGTGCCAGCAGCGCAGTGGACGTAGGGTTCTTC. It translates to CASSAVDVGFF. Full variable domain (rest looked up from reference TRBV11-2 and TRBJ2-1): EAGVAQSPRYKIIEKRQSVAFWCNPISGHATLYWYQQILGQGPKLLIQFQNNGVVDDSQLPKDRFSAERLKGVDSTLKIQPAKLEDSAVYLCASSAVDVGFFGPGTRLTVL.

The J gene is TRBJ2-5, the V gene TRBV12-3 or TRBV12-4; D uncertain. CDR3 size: 11 residues. V was trimmed by 5 bases and J by 2 bases, leaving 3 bases between them. As DNA, the CDR3 is TGTGCCAGCAGTCAACAAGAGACCCAGTACTTC. This gives the protein CASSQQETQYF.

This chain connects TRBV7-6 to TRBJ2-1; no definite D call. V lost 0 bases and J lost 5, with 5 bases in between. The germline V gene encodes CDR1 SGHVS and CDR2 FNYEAQ. The CDR3 has 13 amino acids. For the CDR3, the DNA is TGTGCCAGCAGCTTAGCCAGAAACAATGAGCAGTTCTTC. It yields the protein CASSLARNNEQFF.

In its sample, this clonotype was seen many times. V and J are TRBV6-5 and TRBJ2-1; possibly TRBD1 for D (5 bases). The CDR3 has 13 amino acids. CDR1 and CDR2 from the germline V gene are MNHEY and SVGAGI. The V and J ends lost 3 bases and 4 bases respectively, with 7 bases between them. Here the CDR3 reads CASSYQGYNEQFF. DNA for the CDR3: TGTGCCAGCAGTTATCAGGGTTACAATGAGCAGTTCTTC.

The chain employs TRBV2 and TRBJ2-1, with D tentatively TRBD2 (7 bases). V was clipped by 0 bases and J by 2 bases, with 17 bases between them. The CDR3 length is 18 residues. Looked up from germline, CDR1 is SNHLY and CDR2 is FYNNEI. CDR3: CASSEAGGADPTYNEQFF. The CDR3 DNA reads as TGTGCCAGCAGTGAAGCGGGGGGGGCCGACCCTACCTACAATGAGCAGTTCTTC.

This chain links TRBV27 with TRBJ1-6; D remains ambiguous. Germline assignment: CDR1 MNHEY and CDR2 SMNVEV (reference sequence). Trimming removed 0 bases from V and 7 bases from J, with 4 bases in between. The CDR3 runs 13 residues. The CDR3 spells CASSLSANSPLHF. CDR3 DNA: TGTGCCAGCAGTTTATCAGCCAATTCACCCCTCCACTTT.

In this sample, this clonotype turned up many times. The CDR3 region is CASSLGQALSYEQYF. The CDR3 region has the DNA TGTGCCAGCAGCTTAGGACAGGCCCTCTCCTACGAGCAGTACTTC. The rearrangement links TRBV7-8 to TRBJ2-7, with TRBD1 as a possible D gene (6 bases). V was shortened by 1 base and J by 0 bases, with 10 bases between the two germline ends. The germline CDR1 and CDR2 sequences are SGHVS and FQNEAQ. This CDR3 has 15 residues.